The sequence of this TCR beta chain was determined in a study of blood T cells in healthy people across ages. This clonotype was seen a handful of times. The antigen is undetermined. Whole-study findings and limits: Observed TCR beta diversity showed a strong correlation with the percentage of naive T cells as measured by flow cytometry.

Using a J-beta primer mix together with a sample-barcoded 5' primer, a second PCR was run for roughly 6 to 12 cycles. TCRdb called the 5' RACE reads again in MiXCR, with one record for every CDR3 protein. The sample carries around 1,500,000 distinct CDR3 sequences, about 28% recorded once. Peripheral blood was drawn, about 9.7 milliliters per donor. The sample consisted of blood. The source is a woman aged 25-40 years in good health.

CDR3 DNA sequence: TGCGCCAGCAGGACGGCGACACCATCCAATGAGCAGTTCTTC. Translating gives CASRTATPSNEQFF. V is TRBV5-1 and J is TRBJ2-1; D gene uncertain. The germline V gene has CDR1 SGHRS and CDR2 YFSETQ. Between the trimmed V and J ends, which lost 5 bases and 6 bases, there was a span of 15 bases. This CDR3 spans 14 amino acids.